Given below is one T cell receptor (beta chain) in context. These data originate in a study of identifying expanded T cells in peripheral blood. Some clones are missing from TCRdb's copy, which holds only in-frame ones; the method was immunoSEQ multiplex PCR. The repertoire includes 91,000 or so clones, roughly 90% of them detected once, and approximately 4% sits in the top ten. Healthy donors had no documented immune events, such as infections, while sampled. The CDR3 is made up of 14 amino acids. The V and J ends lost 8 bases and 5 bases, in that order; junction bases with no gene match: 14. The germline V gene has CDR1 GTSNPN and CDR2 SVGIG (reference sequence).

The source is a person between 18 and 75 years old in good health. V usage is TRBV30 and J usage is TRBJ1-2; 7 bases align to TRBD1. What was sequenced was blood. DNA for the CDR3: TGTGCCCGAAGATCGACAGGGACCCTATATGGCTACACCTTC. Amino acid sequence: CARRSTGTLYGYTF.